The sequence of this TCR beta chain was determined in a study of read filtering for tumor transcriptome and immune sequencing. Study summary: Among patients, 17 to 20 were male and 14 female, aged 47 to 80 (mean approximately 64). By R-ISS, stages I, II and III held about 8, 15 and 7 patients.

Molecular barcoded adaptors covering alpha/delta and beta/gamma chains were used on 400 ng RNA. TCRdb redid the calling of the reads with MiXCR, one entry per CDR3 protein. Counted here are tens of thousands of distinct CDR3 sequences, roughly 19% occurring once; the ten biggest clones make up about an eighth. Study-level results: Single-read clonotypes: about 83% of IR-seq clonotypes (around 3.5% of reads), almost 75% of RNA-seq clonotypes (around 45% of reads).

Deletions cut 5 bases from V and 8 bases from J, with 12 bases between. Germline-derived CDR1 and CDR2 are SQVTM and ANQGSEA. CDR3 length: 12 residues. This clonotype was recorded a few times. Its antigen is unidentified. Sequencing was done on a sample of a population of CD138-negative cells sorted from bone marrow. This rearrangement joins TRBV29-1 to TRBJ1-4; D not resolved. The sequence derives from a donor aged 40 or over with multiple myeloma. Here the CDR3 DNA reads TGCAGCGTTCTGGACCCTCGGGAAAAACTGTTTTTT. Amino acids: CSVLDPREKLFF.